The clone carrying this T cell receptor (beta chain) was observed at least ten times. What it recognizes is unknown. The source of the sample is a study of T-cell reconstitution after alpha-beta-depleted transplantation in children. The authors prepared the TCRbeta library with unique molecular identifiers. MiXCR, run by TCRdb on the PCR reads, gives a single entry per CDR3 protein. The repertoire holds tens of thousands of distinct CDR3 sequences, with roughly 18% as singletons. General study findings and limits: Reportedly, alpha-beta T cells present about two months post-transplant originated from several hundred expanded clones of graft origin. Newly generated T cells supplied most T-cell counts and diversity one year post-transplant. There were some patients whose high TCRbeta diversity at day 60 came from surviving recipient T cells and thymic progenitors.

Germline loops: CDR1 SNHLY, CDR2 FYNNEI. Trimming at V came to 3 bases and at J to 6 bases, leaving 6 bases not matched to a gene. CDR3 length equals 17 residues. The V gene is TRBV2, the J gene TRBJ2-2; 14 bases are shared with TRBD2. The TCR originated in a male patient aged 2-9 years who had a stem cell transplant for acute lymphoblastic leukemia, so the T cells may come from the graft donor. The input for sequencing was PBMCs, mostly from graft donor cells, taken 360 days after TCRalphabeta/CD19-depleted stem cell transplant. The CDR3 DNA reads as TGTGCCAGCAGTGAGGGACTAGCGGGAGTAATCGCCGGGGAGCTGTTTTTT. This encodes CASSEGLAGVIAGELFF.